These T cell receptor beta chains were read from a single sample in a study of cytomegalovirus exposure and HLA in healthy donors. Sequenced by immunoSEQ multiplex PCR; TCRdb stores in-frame clones only, minus some. The data hold a few hundred thousand clones, with roughly 89% observed a single time. Sequencing was carried out using PBMCs. All receptors derive from a woman aged 18-30 years in good health and CMV-seronegative. CDR3s include the opening cysteine and the closing phenylalanine or tryptophan. Each record gives: J gene, clone size, D gene, V gene, CDR3 DNA, CDR3 protein. A D gene is named only where the DNA matches it firmly. Rows give clone size only sometimes, using once, few, many, or a class for an expanded clone.

>TRBJ2-1|-|TRBD2|TRBV7-2
TGTGCCAGCAGCCTCCTAGCGGGAGGGCGTGGTGAGCAGTTCTTC
CASSLLAGGRGEQFF
>TRBJ1-2|-|-|TRBV19
TGTGCCAGTAACCGGGACAACCCCCCTGGCTACACCTTC
CASNRDNPPGYTF
>TRBJ1-5|-|-|TRBV27
TGTGCCAGCAGTCCCCTCGATTCCCGGGGATCTCAGCCCCAGCATTTT
CASSPLDSRGSQPQHF
>TRBJ1-5|few|-|TRBV19
TGTGCCAGTAAAGGGTGGGGGGATCAGCCCCAGCATTTT
CASKGWGDQPQHF
>TRBJ1-4|-|-|TRBV7-4
TGTGCCAGCAGCTTAGCGGGGGCGATTAATGAAAAACTGTTTTTT
CASSLAGAINEKLFF
>TRBJ1-2|-|-|TRBV6-5
TGTGCCAGCAGTCGCGAGAACTATGGCTACACCTTC
CASSRENYGYTF
>TRBJ1-4|-|TRBD1|TRBV5-4
TGTGCCAGCAGCCGCGGGGACAGGGGAACTAATGAAAAACTGTTTTTT
CASSRGDRGTNEKLFF
>TRBJ2-7|-|TRBD1|TRBV28
TGTGCCAGCAGTTTAGGTTTCGGGACAGGGAGTCACGAGCAGTACTTC
CASSLGFGTGSHEQYF
>TRBJ2-7|-|TRBD2|TRBV27
TGTGCCAGCAGTTCGCCGGGACTAGATATCGAGCAGTACTTC
CASSSPGLDIEQYF
>TRBJ2-1|-|TRBD2|TRBV5-4
TGTGCCAGCAGCTTGTTTACTAGCGGGAGTCTCGATGAGCAGTTCTTC
CASSLFTSGSLDEQFF
>TRBJ2-7|once|-|TRBV7-2
TGTGCCAGCAGCCCGGAGCGCTACGAGCAGTACTTC
CASSPERYEQYF
>TRBJ2-1|-|TRBD2|TRBV28
TGTGCCAGCAGTACACTAGCGGGAGTCTACAATGAGCAGTTCTTC
CASSTLAGVYNEQFF
>TRBJ2-7|-|TRBD2|TRBV6-1
TGTGCCAGCAGTGCCATGCTCAGGACTAGCGGGTTCTACGAGCAGTACTTC
CASSAMLRTSGFYEQYF
>TRBJ1-2|-|-|TRBV6-5
TGTGCCAGCAGCCTTCGGGGGGATGGCTACACCTTC
CASSLRGDGYTF
>TRBJ2-5|-|-|TRBV1
TGCACCAGCATAAGCTTCGGGACTACGGTGGGCCAAGAGACCCAGTACTTC
CTSISFGTTVGQETQYF
>TRBJ1-1|-|TRBD1|TRBV6-5
TGTGCCAGCAGTTTGGGACAGGGGAACACTGAAGCTTTCTTT
CASSLGQGNTEAFF
>TRBJ1-2|-|-|TRBV12-1
TGTGCCAGCAGCCCGACAGGATATGGCTACACCTTC
CASSPTGYGYTF
>TRBJ2-7|-|TRBD1|TRBV6-5
TGTGCCAGCAGTTACTCGACAGGGGCGAGCTCCTACGAGCAGTACTTC
CASSYSTGASSYEQYF
>TRBJ2-7|-|TRBD1|TRBV19
TGTGCCAGTAGTACCCCCGGGACAGTGAGGAACGAGCAGTACTTC
CASSTPGTVRNEQYF
>TRBJ2-7|few|TRBD2|TRBV4-2
TGTGCCAGCAGCCAAGATCTTGCGGGAGGTGGCCGAGCTGAGCAGTACTTC
CASSQDLAGGGRAEQYF
>TRBJ1-3|once|-|TRBV4-1
TGCGCCAGCAGCCAAGGGACTCCTGGAAACACCATATATTTT
CASSQGTPGNTIYF
>TRBJ2-7|-|-|TRBV2
TGTGCCAGCAGCCGGTCAGGCGCAACCTACGAGCAGTACTTC
CASSRSGATYEQYF
>TRBJ1-5|-|TRBD1|TRBV5-1
TGCGCCAGCAGCCCAGATGGACAGGGCCTCAATGGGCCCCAGCATTTT
CASSPDGQGLNGPQHF
>TRBJ1-2|-|-|TRBV2
TGTGCCAGCAATCCGCTTCCGGACAGCGCCGATGGCTACACCTTC
CASNPLPDSADGYTF
>TRBJ1-2|-|-|TRBV6-5
TGTGCCAGCAGTTACAGAGTTAACTATGGCTACACCTTC
CASSYRVNYGYTF
>TRBJ1-2|few|-|TRBV2
TGTGCCAGCAGTGCACAGGTCCTCGTACTCTATGGCTACACCTTC
CASSAQVLVLYGYTF
>TRBJ1-5|once|-|TRBV30
TGTGCCTGGAGTCCCAAGGGGGATCATCAGCCCCAGCATTTT
CAWSPKGDHQPQHF
>TRBJ1-1|-|TRBD1|TRBV27
TGTGCCAGCATTTCTGGGCAGACAGGGGGTTCTGAAGCTTTCTTT
CASISGQTGGSEAFF
>TRBJ1-5|few|-|TRBV6-5
TGTGCCAGCAGTTCGGGACTCCAGCCCCAGCATTTT
CASSSGLQPQHF
>TRBJ2-4|-|TRBD2|TRBV5-1
TGCGCCAGCAGCTTGGGACTAGCGGGAGGGGGAAACATTCAGTACTTC
CASSLGLAGGGNIQYF
>TRBJ2-7|-|TRBD1|TRBV4-1
TGCGCCAGCAGCCACCCCCGGTCAGGGCAGGGGGCCAATTACGAGCAGTACTTC
CASSHPRSGQGANYEQYF
>TRBJ2-7|-|-|TRBV7-7
TGTGCTAGCAGCTCTAGCGATCTGTACGGCGAGCAGTACTTC
CASSSSDLYGEQYF
>TRBJ1-1|few|TRBD1|TRBV10-3
TGTGCCATCAAGGGACAGGGCGGTAACACTGAAGCTTTCTTT
CAIKGQGGNTEAFF
>TRBJ1-1|-|TRBD1|TRBV4-1
TGCGCCAGCAGCCAAGGACAGGGGTTCACTGAAGCTTTCTTT
CASSQGQGFTEAFF
>TRBJ2-7|-|-|TRBV6-5
TGTGCCAGCAGACGGGTGGACAGAGCTTACGAGCAGTACTTC
CASRRVDRAYEQYF
>TRBJ2-7|-|TRBD1|TRBV2
TGTGCCAGCAGTGTATCAGCGGGGACAGGGGGCTACGAGCAGTACTTC
CASSVSAGTGGYEQYF
>TRBJ2-3|-|TRBD2|TRBV6-5
TGTGCCAGCAGTCCCCAGCGGGAGTTTTCAGATACGCAGTATTTT
CASSPQREFSDTQYF
>TRBJ2-7|-|TRBD2|TRBV7-8
TGTGCCAGCAGCTCGCGGGAGGGCCTAAACGAGCAGTACTTC
CASSSREGLNEQYF
>TRBJ2-5|-|-|TRBV27
TGTGCCAGCAGTTTAGGAGGAGGAGAGACCCAGTACTTC
CASSLGGGETQYF
>TRBJ2-7|-|-|TRBV19
TGTGCCAGTAGTATGGGAGTGGGCTACGAGCAGTACTTC
CASSMGVGYEQYF
>TRBJ1-1|-|-|TRBV4-3
TGCGCCAGCAGCCAGGGACCGGACAGTGAAGCTTTCTTT
CASSQGPDSEAFF
>TRBJ1-5|-|-|TRBV6-6
TGTGCCACCATTGGGGGGAGTCAGCCCCAGCATTTT
CATIGGSQPQHF
>TRBJ2-5|-|TRBD1|TRBV6-5
TGTGCCAGCTCTGGGGGACAGGGCCTCCAAGAGACCCAGTACTTC
CASSGGQGLQETQYF
>TRBJ1-1|many|-|TRBV7-9
TGTGCCAGCAGCTTAGCCGTGACAGGTGAAGCTTTCTTT
CASSLAVTGEAFF
>TRBJ1-3|few|-|TRBV14
TGTGCCAGCAGCCGGCTGGACACCATATATTTT
CASSRLDTIYF
>TRBJ2-2|-|-|TRBV6-5
TGTGCCAGCAGTTACTCGGGGGGAGGTTACACCGGGGAGCTGTTTTTT
CASSYSGGGYTGELFF
>TRBJ2-5|-|-|TRBV27
TGTGCCAGCAGTTTGAGCGGCACGGGAGAGACCCAGTACTTC
CASSLSGTGETQYF
>TRBJ1-4|-|-|TRBV5-1
TGCGCCAGCAGCTTCTTCGCGCTACAGGGTTCTGTCGAAAAACTGTTTTTT
CASSFFALQGSVEKLFF
>TRBJ2-2|-|-|TRBV5-1
TGCGCCAGCAGCTTGGACACTATGTCCGGGGAGCTGTTTTTT
CASSLDTMSGELFF
>TRBJ2-3|-|-|TRBV5-6
TGTGCCAGCAGCTTGGAGATTGCGGGGAGAGATACGCAGTATTTT
CASSLEIAGRDTQYF
>TRBJ2-1|-|-|TRBV4-3
TGCGCCAGCAGCCCCTCATCGTACTACCTCAATGAGCAGTTCTTC
CASSPSSYYLNEQFF
>TRBJ2-3|few|-|TRBV7-2
TGTGCCAGCAGCTTAGACTACCTTAGCACAGATACGCAGTATTTT
CASSLDYLSTDTQYF
>TRBJ1-1|-|TRBD1|TRBV7-6
TGTGCCAGCAGCGTAACCACAGGGGCTGGGACTGAAGCTTTCTTT
CASSVTTGAGTEAFF
>TRBJ2-5|-|-|TRBV5-1
TGCGCCAGCAGTCAGCGGACCCAAGAGACCCAGTACTTC
CASSQRTQETQYF
>TRBJ2-7|-|TRBD1|TRBV5-1
TGCGCCAGCAGCCAAGGACAGGGGGCGTACGAGCAGTACTTC
CASSQGQGAYEQYF